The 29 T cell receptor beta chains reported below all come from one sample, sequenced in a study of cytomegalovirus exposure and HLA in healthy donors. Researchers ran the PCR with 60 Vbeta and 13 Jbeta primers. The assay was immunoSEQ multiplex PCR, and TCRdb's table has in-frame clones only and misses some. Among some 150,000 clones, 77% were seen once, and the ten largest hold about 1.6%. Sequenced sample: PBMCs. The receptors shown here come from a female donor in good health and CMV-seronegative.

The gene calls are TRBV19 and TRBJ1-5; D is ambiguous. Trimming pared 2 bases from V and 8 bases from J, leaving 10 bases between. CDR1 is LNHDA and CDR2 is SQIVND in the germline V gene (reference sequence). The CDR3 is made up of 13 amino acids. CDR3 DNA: TGTGCCAGTAGTATAAAGCTTCGAGAGCCCCAGCATTTT. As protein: CASSIKLREPQHF.

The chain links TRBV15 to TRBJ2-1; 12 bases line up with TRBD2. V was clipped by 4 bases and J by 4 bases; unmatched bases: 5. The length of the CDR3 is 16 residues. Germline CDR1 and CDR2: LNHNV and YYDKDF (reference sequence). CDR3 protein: CATSTATSGGYNEQFF. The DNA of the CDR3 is TGTGCCACCAGCACGGCTACTAGCGGGGGGTACAATGAGCAGTTCTTC.

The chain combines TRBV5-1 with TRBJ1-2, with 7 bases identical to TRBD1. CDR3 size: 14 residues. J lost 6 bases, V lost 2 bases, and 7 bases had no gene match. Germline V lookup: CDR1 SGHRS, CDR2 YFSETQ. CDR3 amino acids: CASSFDRVEDGYTF. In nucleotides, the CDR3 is TGCGCCAGCAGCTTTGACAGGGTGGAAGATGGCTACACCTTC.

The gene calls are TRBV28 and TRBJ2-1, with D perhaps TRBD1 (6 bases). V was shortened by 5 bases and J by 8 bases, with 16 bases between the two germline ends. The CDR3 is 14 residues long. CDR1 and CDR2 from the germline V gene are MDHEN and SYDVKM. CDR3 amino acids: CASSLGVRGHEQFF. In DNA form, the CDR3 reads TGTGCCAGCAGTCTCGGGGTCAGGGGCCATGAGCAGTTCTTC.

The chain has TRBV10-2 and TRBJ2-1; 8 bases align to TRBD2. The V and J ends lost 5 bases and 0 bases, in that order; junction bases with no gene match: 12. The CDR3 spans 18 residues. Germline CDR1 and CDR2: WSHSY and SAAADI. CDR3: CASSLNYPGGPSYNEQFF. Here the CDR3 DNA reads TGCGCCAGCAGTCTGAATTACCCGGGAGGGCCCTCCTACAATGAGCAGTTCTTC.

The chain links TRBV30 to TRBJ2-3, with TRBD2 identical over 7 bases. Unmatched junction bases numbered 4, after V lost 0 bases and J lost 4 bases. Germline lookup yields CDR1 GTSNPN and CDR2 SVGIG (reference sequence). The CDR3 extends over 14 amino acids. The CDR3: CAWSVGGSADTQYF. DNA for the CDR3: TGTGCCTGGAGTGTAGGCGGGAGTGCAGATACGCAGTATTTT.

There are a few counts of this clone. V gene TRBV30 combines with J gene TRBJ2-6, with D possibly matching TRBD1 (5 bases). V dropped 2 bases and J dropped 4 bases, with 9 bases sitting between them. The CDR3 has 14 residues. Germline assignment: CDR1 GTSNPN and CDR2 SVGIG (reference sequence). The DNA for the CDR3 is TGTGCCTGGAGTTCAGGGTCGGGGGCCAACGTCCTGACTTTC. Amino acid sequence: CAWSSGSGANVLTF. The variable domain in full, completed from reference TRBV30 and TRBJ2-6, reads SQTIHQWPATLVQPVGSPLSLECTVEGTSNPNLYWYRQAAGRGLQLLFYSVGIGQISSEVPQNLSASRPQDRQFILSSKKLLLSDSGFYLCAWSSGSGANVLTFGAGSRLTVL.

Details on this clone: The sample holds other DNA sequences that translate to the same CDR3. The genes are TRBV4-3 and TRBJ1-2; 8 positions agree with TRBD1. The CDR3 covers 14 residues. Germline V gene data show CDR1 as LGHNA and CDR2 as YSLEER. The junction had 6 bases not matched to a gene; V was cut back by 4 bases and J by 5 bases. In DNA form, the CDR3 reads TGCGCCAGCAGCCGAGGACAGGGAGAGTATGGCTACACCTTC. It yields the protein CASSRGQGEYGYTF.

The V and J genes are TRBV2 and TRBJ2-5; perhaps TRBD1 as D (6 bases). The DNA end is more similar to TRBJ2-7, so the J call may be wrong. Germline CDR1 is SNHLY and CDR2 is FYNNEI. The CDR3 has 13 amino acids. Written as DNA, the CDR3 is TGTGCCAGCAGGATACAACAGGGCTACGAGCAGTACTTC. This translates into CASRIQQGYEQYF.

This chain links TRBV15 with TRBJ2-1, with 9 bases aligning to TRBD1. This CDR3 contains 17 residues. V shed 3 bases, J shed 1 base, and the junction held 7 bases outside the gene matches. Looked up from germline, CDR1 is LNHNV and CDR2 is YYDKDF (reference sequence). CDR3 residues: CATSRDTGTGSYNEQFF. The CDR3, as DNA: TGTGCCACCAGCAGGGATACCGGGACAGGGTCCTACAATGAGCAGTTCTTC.

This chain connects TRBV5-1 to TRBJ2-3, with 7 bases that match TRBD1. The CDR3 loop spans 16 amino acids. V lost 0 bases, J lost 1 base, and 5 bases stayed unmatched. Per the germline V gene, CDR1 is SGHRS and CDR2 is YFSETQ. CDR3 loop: CASSLAPDRGTDTQYF. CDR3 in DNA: TGCGCCAGCAGCTTGGCTCCTGACAGGGGCACAGATACGCAGTATTTT.

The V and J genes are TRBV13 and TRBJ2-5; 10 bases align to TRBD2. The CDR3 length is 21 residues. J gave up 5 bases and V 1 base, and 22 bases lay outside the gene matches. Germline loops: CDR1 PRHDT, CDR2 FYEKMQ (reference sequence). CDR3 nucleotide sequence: TGTGCCAGCAGCTTAGAGAGGGGGCGAAGCGGGAGGGCCTCCGGAGGGGAGACCCAGTACTTC. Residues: CASSLERGRSGRASGGETQYF.

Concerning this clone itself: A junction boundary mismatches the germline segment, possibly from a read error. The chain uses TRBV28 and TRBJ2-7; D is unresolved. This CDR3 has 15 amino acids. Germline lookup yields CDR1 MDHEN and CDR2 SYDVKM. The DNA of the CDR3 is TGTGCCAGCAGTGCGACTGACTTCTTATCCTACGGGCAGTACTTC. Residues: CASSATDFLSYGQYF.

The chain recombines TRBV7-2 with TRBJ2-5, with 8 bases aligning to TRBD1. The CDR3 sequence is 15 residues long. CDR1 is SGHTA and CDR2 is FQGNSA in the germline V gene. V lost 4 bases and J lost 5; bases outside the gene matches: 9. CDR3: CASSSLRTGMETQYF. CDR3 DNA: TGTGCCAGCAGCTCCCTGCGGACAGGGATGGAGACCCAGTACTTC.

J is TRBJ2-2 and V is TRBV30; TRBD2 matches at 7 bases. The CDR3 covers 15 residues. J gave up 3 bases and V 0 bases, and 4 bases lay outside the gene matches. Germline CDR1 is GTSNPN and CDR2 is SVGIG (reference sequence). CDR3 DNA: TGTGCCTGGAGTGTACGAGCGGGGTACACCGGGGAGCTGTTTTTT. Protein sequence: CAWSVRAGYTGELFF.

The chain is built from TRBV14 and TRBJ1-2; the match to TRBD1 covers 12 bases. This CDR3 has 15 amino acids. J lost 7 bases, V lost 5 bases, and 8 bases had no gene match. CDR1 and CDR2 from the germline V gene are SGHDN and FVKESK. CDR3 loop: CASSDGTGGLCGYTF. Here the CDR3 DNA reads TGTGCCAGCAGCGACGGGACAGGGGGCCTCTGTGGCTACACCTTC.

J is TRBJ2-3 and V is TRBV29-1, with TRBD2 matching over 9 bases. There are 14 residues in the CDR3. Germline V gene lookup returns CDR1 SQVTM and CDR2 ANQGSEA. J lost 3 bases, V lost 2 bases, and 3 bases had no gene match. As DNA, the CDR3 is TGCAGCGTTGAACTAGCGGGGCTTACAGATACGCAGTATTTT. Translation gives CSVELAGLTDTQYF.

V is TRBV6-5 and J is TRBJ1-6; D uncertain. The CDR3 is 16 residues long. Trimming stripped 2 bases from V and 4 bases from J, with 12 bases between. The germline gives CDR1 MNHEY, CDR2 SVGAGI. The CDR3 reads CASSYEGSQYNSPLHF. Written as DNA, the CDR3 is TGTGCCAGCAGTTACGAGGGCAGTCAGTATAATTCACCCCTCCACTTT.

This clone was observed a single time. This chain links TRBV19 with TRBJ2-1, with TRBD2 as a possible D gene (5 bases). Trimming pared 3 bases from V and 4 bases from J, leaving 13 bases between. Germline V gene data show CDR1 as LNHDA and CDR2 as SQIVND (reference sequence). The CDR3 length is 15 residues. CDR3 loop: CASSIVGERYNEQFF. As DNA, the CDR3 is TGTGCCAGTAGTATTGTCGGGGAGAGGTACAATGAGCAGTTCTTC.

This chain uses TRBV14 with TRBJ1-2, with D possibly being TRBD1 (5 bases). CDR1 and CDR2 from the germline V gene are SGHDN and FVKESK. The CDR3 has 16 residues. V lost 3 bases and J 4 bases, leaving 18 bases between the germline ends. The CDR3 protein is CASSQDQGPPGYGYTF. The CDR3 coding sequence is TGTGCCAGCAGCCAGGATCAGGGCCCGCCCGGCTATGGCTACACCTTC. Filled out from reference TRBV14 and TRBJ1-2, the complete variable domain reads EAGVTQFPSHSVIEKGQTVTLRCDPISGHDNLYWYRRVMGKEIKFLLHFVKESKQDESGMPNNRFLAERTGGTYSTLKVQPAELEDSGVYFCASSQDQGPPGYGYTFGSGTRLTVV.

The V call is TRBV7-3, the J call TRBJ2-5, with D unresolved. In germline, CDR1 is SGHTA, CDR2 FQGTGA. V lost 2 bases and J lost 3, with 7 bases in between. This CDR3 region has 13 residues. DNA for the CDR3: TGTGCCAGCAGCTTAGGCGGCAAAGAGACCCAGTACTTC. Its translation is CASSLGGKETQYF.

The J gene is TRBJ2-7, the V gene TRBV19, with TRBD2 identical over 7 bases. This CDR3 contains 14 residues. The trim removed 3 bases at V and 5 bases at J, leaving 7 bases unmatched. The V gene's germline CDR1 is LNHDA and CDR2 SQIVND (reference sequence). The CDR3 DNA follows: TGTGCCAGTAGTATGGGGGGGAGTTTAAACGAGCAGTACTTC. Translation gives CASSMGGSLNEQYF.

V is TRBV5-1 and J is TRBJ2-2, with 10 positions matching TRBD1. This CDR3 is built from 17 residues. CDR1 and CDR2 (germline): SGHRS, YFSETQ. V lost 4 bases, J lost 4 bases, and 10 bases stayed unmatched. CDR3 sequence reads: CASSRTLRDRGTGELFF. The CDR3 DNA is TGCGCCAGCAGCCGTACCCTCCGGGACAGGGGCACCGGGGAGCTGTTTTTT.

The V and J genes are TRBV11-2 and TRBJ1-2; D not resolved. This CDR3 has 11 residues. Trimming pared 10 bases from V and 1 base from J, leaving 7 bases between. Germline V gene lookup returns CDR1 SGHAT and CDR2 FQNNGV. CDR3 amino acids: CAITNNYGYTF. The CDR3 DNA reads TGTGCCATCACAAATAACTATGGCTACACCTTC.

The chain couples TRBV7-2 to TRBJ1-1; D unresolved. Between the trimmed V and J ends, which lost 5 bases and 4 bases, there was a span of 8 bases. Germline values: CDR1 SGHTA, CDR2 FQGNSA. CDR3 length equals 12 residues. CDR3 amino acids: CASSRGSTEAFF. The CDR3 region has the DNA TGTGCCAGCAGCCGAGGTAGCACTGAAGCTTTCTTT.

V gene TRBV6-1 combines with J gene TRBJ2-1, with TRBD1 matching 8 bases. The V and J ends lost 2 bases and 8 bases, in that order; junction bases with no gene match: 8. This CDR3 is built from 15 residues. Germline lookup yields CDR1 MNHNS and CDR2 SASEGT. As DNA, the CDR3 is TGTGCCAGCAGTGAAAACAGGGGGGTTGGGCATGAGCAGTTCTTC. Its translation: CASSENRGVGHEQFF.

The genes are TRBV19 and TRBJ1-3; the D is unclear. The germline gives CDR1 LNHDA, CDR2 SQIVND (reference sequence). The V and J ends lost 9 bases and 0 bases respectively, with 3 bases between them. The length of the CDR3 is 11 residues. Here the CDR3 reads CASHSGNTIYF. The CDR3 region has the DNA TGTGCCAGCCACTCTGGAAACACCATATATTTT.

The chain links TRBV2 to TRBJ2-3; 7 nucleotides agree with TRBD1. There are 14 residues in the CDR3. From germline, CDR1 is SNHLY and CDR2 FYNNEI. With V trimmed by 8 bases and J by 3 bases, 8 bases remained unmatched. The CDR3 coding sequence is TGTGCCAGCCTTGACAGGGTTGGGACAGATACGCAGTATTTT. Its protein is CASLDRVGTDTQYF.

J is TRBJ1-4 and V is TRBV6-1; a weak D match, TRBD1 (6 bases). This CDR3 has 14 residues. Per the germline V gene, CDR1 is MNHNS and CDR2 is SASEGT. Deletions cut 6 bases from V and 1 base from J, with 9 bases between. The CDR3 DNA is TGTGCCAGCAGACCGACAGGAACTAATGAAAAACTGTTTTTT. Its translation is CASRPTGTNEKLFF.